This T cell receptor beta chain is drawn from a study of identical twins. Study-wide findings and caveats: Low generation probability was overrepresented in out-of-frame alpha sequences shared by twins.

This CDR3 contains 15 residues. Per germline, CDR1 SGHTA and CDR2 FQGTGA. V was shortened by 3 bases and J by 10 bases, with 16 bases between the two germline ends. This clonotype was seen more than once but under ten times. Antigen: not known. Each cDNA held unique molecular identifiers, and template switching gave it a universal primer site. TCRdb used MiXCR to reprocess the 5' RACE reads, holding one entry per CDR3 protein. Among hundreds of thousands of distinct CDR3 sequences, around a sixth were seen once, and the ten largest hold roughly 14%. A further study also used this sample, focusing on T cells expressing NK-cell markers. In that study: These clonotypes also led the CD3+CD56-NKG2C+ fraction in four donors.

The sequenced material came from PBMCs. This receptor was identified in a woman between 18 and 29 years old in good health. V usage is TRBV7-3 and J usage is TRBJ1-6; tentatively, D is TRBD1 (5 bases). DNA of the CDR3: TGTGCCAGCAGCTTGCAGGGATTTCTACAGTCACCCCTCCACTTT. Translation gives CASSLQGFLQSPLHF.